This TCR beta chain was observed in a study of T cell clonotyping in hematopoietic cell transplantation. CDR3 length equals 17 residues. V lost 2 bases and J lost 0, with 13 bases in between. CDR1 and CDR2 (germline): SGHAT, FQNNGV. The data were produced by immunoSEQ multiplex PCR, yet TCRdb's version contains in-frame clones alone and is incomplete. There are 9,500 to 12,000 clones in the sample; roughly nine tenths occur only once, and around 15% lies in the top ten. The sample was PBMCs, taken 100 days after allogeneic stem cell transplant. V usage is TRBV11-2 and J usage is TRBJ2-2; no clear D gene. This TCR was sampled from a female patient between 55 and 75 years old who had an allogeneic stem cell transplant from an unrelated donor, so the T cells may come from the graft donor. Some clones in this sample may be carry-over from other donors' samples. Here the CDR3 DNA reads TGTGCCAGCAGCTTAAGTTGGGCCCGGGCGAACACCGGGGAGCTGTTTTTT. It translates to CASSLSWARANTGELFF.